The T cell receptor (beta chain) described here comes from a study of cytotoxic CD8 clonotypes in ibrutinib-treated CLL. Study overall: For this cohort, patients were about a dozen relapsed/refractory and some 15 treatment-naive, while approximately 17 were IGHV unmutated.

Study-wide points: At the start, clonality exceeded age-matched healthy donors and followed circulating CD8+ T-cell counts. Public clonotypes showed up rarely, and on treatment they shrank or held steady. Timing of sampling differed between sustained-remission and progressing patients.

Trimming removed 9 bases from V and 6 bases from J, with 14 bases in between. This CDR3 region has 13 residues. Germline V CDR1 and CDR2: ENHRY, SYGVKD. Sequencing was performed with immunoSEQ multiplex PCR; in TCRdb, only in-frame clones are kept and a portion is missing. The table shows about 130,000 clones, with about four fifths occurring only once. Only one count was recorded for this clone. The antigen is not known. Sequencing was performed on PBMCs, taken after 12 months of ibrutinib treatment. V and J are TRBV10-3 and TRBJ2-2, with D hard to call. The receptor was derived from a human donor with chronic lymphocytic leukemia. CDR3 amino acids: CAIANSLAGELFF. For the CDR3, the DNA is TGTGCCATAGCCAATTCGCTGGCCGGGGAGCTGTTTTTT.